The 2 T cell receptor beta chains below were found in one sample sequenced in a study of shared clonotypes between healthy human individuals. The method was immunoSEQ multiplex PCR; TCRdb's version includes in-frame clones alone and lacks a portion of them. Seen here are about half a million clones, 65% to 85% observed once, and the top ten hold approximately 12%. The sample was PBMCs. All receptors derive from a woman in her thirties or forties in good health. Some clones in this sample may be carry-over from other donors' samples.

CDR3 nucleotides: TGTGCCATCAGGGGGCTGGAGAATCAGCCCCAGCATTTT. This codes for CAIRGLENQPQHF. The chain has TRBV10-3 and TRBJ1-5; D is possibly TRBD1 (5 bases). With 6 bases removed from V and 4 bases from J, the gap between germline ends came to 10 bases. The germline CDR1 and CDR2 sequences are ENHRY and SYGVKD. The length of the CDR3 is 13 residues.

At least ten counts were recorded for this clone. This sample includes further DNA sequences coding for the same CDR3. The V and J genes are TRBV10-1 and TRBJ2-2, with 11 positions matching TRBD2. Germline values: CDR1 WNHNN, CDR2 SYGVQD (reference sequence). V was clipped by 11 bases and J by 3 bases; unmatched bases: 17. The CDR3 runs 18 residues. The CDR3: CARPPAASGRRYTGELFF. The CDR3 DNA reads as TGCGCCCGCCCGCCGGCGGCTAGCGGGAGGCGGTACACCGGGGAGCTGTTTTTT.